This TCR beta chain was profiled in a study of blood T cell repertoires in COVID-19. At the level of the study: COVID-19 samples collected from the United States, Italy and Spain covered acute and convalescent phases.

Only a few counts were recorded for this clone. The CDR3 has 16 residues. Germline CDR1 is SNHLY and CDR2 is FYNNEI. V trimming: 6 bases; J trimming: 4 bases; junction bases outside the gene matches: 12. How the authors handled the data: Reference gene primer amplification yielded estimated nucleated cell counts. Only in-frame clones appear in the TCRdb table, and some are missing; sequencing was by immunoSEQ multiplex PCR. That table gives V, J and clone size, and the DNA gave D and trimming. Here the sample spans roughly 300,000 clones, 86% being singletons. The study recruited people aged 18 to 89 years across about 25 US areas. Each participant's cohort was designated according to participant-reported clinical history.

The gene calls are TRBV2 and TRBJ2-3; 8 positions match TRBD2. Sequenced input: PBMCs or T cells enriched from blood (not recorded which). This clonotype originated in a woman between 18 and 29 years old who had recovered from COVID-19. The CDR3 DNA sequence: TGTGCCAGCAGCGGTCCTACGGGACTAGAAGCAGATACGCAGTATTTT. Translation: CASSGPTGLEADTQYF.